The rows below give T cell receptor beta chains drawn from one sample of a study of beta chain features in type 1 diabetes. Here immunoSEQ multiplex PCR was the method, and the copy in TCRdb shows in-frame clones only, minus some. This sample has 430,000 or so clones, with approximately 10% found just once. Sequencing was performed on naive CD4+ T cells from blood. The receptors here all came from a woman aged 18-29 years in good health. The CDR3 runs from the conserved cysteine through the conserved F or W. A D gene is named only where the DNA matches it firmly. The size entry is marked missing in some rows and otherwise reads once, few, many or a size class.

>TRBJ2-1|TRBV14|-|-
CASSQSSGTWAEQFF
TGTGCCAGCAGCCAATCATCTGGGACTTGGGCTGAGCAGTTCTTC
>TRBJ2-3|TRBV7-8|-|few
CASSLVADTQYF
TGTGCCAGCAGCTTAGTAGCTGATACGCAGTATTTT
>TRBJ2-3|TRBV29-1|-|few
CSVDLGPDTQYF
TGCAGCGTTGATCTGGGGCCGGATACGCAGTATTTT
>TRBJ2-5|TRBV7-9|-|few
CASSRGEQETQYF
TGTGCCAGCAGTCGTGGGGAGCAAGAGACCCAGTACTTC
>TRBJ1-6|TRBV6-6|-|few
CASSTQGTDNSPLHF
TGTGCCAGCAGTACACAGGGAACGGATAATTCACCCCTCCACTTT
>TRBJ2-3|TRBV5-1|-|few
CASSLWAATDTQYF
TGCGCCAGCAGCTTGTGGGCAGCCACAGATACGCAGTATTTT
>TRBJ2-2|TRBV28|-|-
CASNLGGDGELFF
TGTGCCAGCAACTTGGGCGGTGACGGGGAGCTGTTTTTT
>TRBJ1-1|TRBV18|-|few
CASSPQGGTEAFF
TGTGCCAGCTCACCACAGGGCGGAACTGAAGCTTTCTTT
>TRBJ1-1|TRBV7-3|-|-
CASSLTGFGTEAFF
TGTGCCAGCAGCTTAACAGGGTTCGGCACTGAAGCTTTCTTT
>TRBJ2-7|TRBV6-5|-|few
CASSGTADSYEQYF
TGTGCCAGCAGTGGGACTGCGGACTCCTACGAGCAGTACTTC
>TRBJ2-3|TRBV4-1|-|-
CASSRAGATSTDTQYF
TGCGCCAGCAGCCGAGCCGGGGCTACCAGCACAGATACGCAGTATTTT
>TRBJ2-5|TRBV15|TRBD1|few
CATSRGQGEIETQYF
TGTGCCACCAGCCGTGGACAGGGGGAGATAGAGACCCAGTACTTC
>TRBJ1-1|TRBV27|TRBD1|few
CASRGTGYTEAFF
TGTGCCAGCAGAGGGACAGGGTACACTGAAGCTTTCTTT
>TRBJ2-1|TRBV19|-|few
CASSIELLKGQFF
TGTGCCAGTAGTATAGAATTGCTGAAGGGGCAGTTCTTC
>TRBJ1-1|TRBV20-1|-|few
CSARDRTEAFF
TGCAGTGCTAGAGATCGAACTGAAGCTTTCTTT
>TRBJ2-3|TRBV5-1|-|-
CASSLQGGTDTQYF
TGCGCCAGCAGCTTACAGGGTGGCACAGATACGCAGTATTTT
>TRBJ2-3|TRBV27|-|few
CASSRGSNTQYF
TGTGCCAGCAGCAGGGGTTCAAATACGCAGTATTTT
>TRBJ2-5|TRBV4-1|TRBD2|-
CASSQGGLAGNQETQYF
TGCGCCAGCAGCCAAGGCGGACTAGCGGGAAATCAAGAGACCCAGTACTTC
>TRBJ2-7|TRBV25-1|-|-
CASSAGGDPSEQYF
TGTGCCAGCAGTGCGGGCGGGGACCCCTCCGAGCAGTACTTC
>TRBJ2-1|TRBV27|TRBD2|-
CASSFFSPYAPGLERGNEQFF
TGTGCCAGCAGTTTTTTTTCGCCCTATGCCCCGGGACTAGAAAGGGGCAATGAGCAGTTCTTC
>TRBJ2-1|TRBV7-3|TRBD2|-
CASSLGLAVYNEQFF
TGTGCCAGCAGCTTGGGACTAGCGGTGTACAATGAGCAGTTCTTC
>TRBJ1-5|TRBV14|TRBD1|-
CASSQAGTANQPQHF
TGTGCCAGCAGCCAGGCCGGGACAGCGAATCAGCCCCAGCATTTT
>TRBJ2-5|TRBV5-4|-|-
CASSPPGLGRQETQYF
TGTGCCAGCAGCCCCCCGGGCCTGGGCAGGCAAGAGACCCAGTACTTC
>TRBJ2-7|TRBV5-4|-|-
CASSPFPRGSPSSYEQYF
TGTGCCAGCAGCCCCTTTCCCCGAGGGAGCCCTAGCTCCTACGAGCAGTACTTC
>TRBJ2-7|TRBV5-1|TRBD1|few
CASSDGARGHLTYEQYF
TGCGCCAGCAGCGACGGCGCAAGGGGGCACTTAACCTACGAGCAGTACTTC
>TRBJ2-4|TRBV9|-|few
CASSVGRQNIQYF
TGTGCCAGCAGCGTAGGCAGGCAAAACATTCAGTACTTC
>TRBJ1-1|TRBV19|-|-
CASRKYRVSNTEAFF
TGTGCCAGTAGGAAATACAGGGTGAGCAACACTGAAGCTTTCTTT
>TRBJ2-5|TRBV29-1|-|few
CSVRGIEQYF
TGCAGCGTTCGGGGTATTGAGCAGTACTTC
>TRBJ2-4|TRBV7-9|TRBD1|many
CASSLKGQAWGNIQYF
TGTGCCAGCAGCTTAAAAGGACAGGCCTGGGGAAACATTCAGTACTTC
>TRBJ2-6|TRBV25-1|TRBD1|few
CASGTGAAGANVLTF
TGTGCCAGCGGAACAGGGGCGGCTGGGGCCAACGTCCTGACTTTC
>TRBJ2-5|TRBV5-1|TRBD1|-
CASSLALGQGGETQYF
TGCGCCAGCAGCTTGGCCTTGGGACAGGGAGGTGAGACCCAGTACTTC
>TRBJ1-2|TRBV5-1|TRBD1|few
CASSLAGTGADGYTF
TGCGCCAGCAGCTTGGCCGGGACAGGGGCCGATGGCTACACCTTC
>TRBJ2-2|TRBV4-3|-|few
CASSPNRGRTMHGELFF
TGCGCCAGCAGCCCCAATAGGGGGAGAACTATGCACGGGGAGCTGTTTTTT
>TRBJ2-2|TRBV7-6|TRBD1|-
CASSLPGQGYTGELFF
TGTGCCAGCAGCTTGCCGGGACAGGGGTACACCGGGGAGCTGTTTTTT
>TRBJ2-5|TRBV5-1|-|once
CASSLDSSGTQYF
TGCGCCAGCAGCTTGGACTCGAGTGGGACCCAGTACTTC
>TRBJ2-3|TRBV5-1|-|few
CASRPAGGLSTDTQYF
TGCGCCAGCAGGCCCGCCGGGGGACTGAGCACAGATACGCAGTATTTT
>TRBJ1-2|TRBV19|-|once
CASSSNGPPNYGYTF
TGTGCCAGTAGTTCAAACGGGCCACCTAACTATGGCTACACCTTC
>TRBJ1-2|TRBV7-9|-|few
CASSVGASSYGYTF
TGTGCCAGCAGCGTCGGGGCCTCCTCCTATGGCTACACCTTC
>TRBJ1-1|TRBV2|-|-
CASTTENTEAFF
TGTGCCAGCACGACAGAGAACACTGAAGCTTTCTTT
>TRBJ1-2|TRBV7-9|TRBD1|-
CASSLGQVRGYTF
TGTGCCAGCAGCTTGGGACAGGTCCGCGGCTACACCTTC
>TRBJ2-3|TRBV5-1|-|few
CASSVSGTDTQYF
TGCGCCAGCAGCGTTAGCGGCACAGATACGCAGTATTTT
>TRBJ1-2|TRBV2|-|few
CASSERANYGYTF
TGTGCCAGCAGTGAGAGGGCTAACTATGGCTACACCTTC
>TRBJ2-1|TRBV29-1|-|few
CSAAAKDEQFF
TGCAGCGCTGCAGCGAAGGATGAGCAGTTCTTC
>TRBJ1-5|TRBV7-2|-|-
CASSPGRAGHLKPQHF
TGTGCCAGCAGCCCTGGCCGGGCCGGGCATTTGAAGCCCCAGCATTTT
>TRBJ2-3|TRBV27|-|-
CASTRIGTDTQYF
TGTGCCAGCACCCGTATCGGCACAGATACGCAGTATTTT
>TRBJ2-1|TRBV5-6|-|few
CASSLLQSSYNEQFF
TGTGCCAGCAGCTTGCTACAGAGCTCCTACAATGAGCAGTTCTTC
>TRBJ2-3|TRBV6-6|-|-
CASSYNRGSSTDTQYF
TGTGCCAGCAGTTACAACAGAGGTTCTAGCACAGATACGCAGTATTTT
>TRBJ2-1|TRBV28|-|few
CASSFWGEQFF
TGTGCCAGCAGTTTTTGGGGGGAGCAGTTCTTC
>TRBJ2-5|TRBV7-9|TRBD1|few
CASRVQGAGKTQYF
TGTGCCAGCAGAGTACAGGGGGCTGGGAAGACCCAGTACTTC